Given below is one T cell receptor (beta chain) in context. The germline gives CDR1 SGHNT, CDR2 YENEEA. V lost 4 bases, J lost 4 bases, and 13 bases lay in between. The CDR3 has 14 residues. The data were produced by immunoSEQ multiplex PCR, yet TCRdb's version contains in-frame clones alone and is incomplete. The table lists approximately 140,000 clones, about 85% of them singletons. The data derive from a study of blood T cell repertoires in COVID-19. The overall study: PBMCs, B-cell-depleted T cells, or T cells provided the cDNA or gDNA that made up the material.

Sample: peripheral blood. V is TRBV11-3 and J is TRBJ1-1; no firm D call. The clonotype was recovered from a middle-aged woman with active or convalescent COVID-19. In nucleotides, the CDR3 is TGTGCCAGCAGCTCCCGGACGGGGAGCACTGAAGCTTTCTTT. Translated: CASSSRTGSTEAFF.